Listed below are T cell receptor beta chains from one sample, sequenced in a study of response to subunit inactivated influenza vaccine. MiXCR, applied by TCRdb to the RT-PCR reads, yields one record per CDR3 protein. Here the sample spans under 200,000 distinct CDR3 sequences, about 10% being singletons. The sample consisted of CD8+ T cells sorted from PBMCs, taken about 24 months after vaccination. The receptors here all came from a man aged 50-75 years who received an inactivated influenza vaccine. Both conserved end residues are part of each CDR3. The D gene is left open where the match is weak.

d_gene: NA; j_gene: TRBJ2-1; v_gene: TRBV5-5; CDR3aa: CASSLGPSGSNEQFF
d_gene: NA; j_gene: TRBJ1-2; v_gene: TRBV12-3/TRBV12-4; CDR3aa: CASSEARYGYTF
d_gene: NA; j_gene: TRBJ2-7; v_gene: TRBV11-3; CDR3aa: CASSLEGHTEQYF
d_gene: TRBD1; j_gene: TRBJ2-2; v_gene: TRBV5-6; CDR3aa: CASSLGTATGELFF
d_gene: NA; j_gene: TRBJ2-7; v_gene: TRBV27; CDR3aa: CASSFLAASYEQYF
d_gene: NA; j_gene: TRBJ2-5; v_gene: TRBV20-1; CDR3aa: CSARSETQYF
d_gene: NA; j_gene: TRBJ2-3; v_gene: TRBV4-3; CDR3aa: CASSQDAGLLGDTQYF
d_gene: NA; j_gene: TRBJ2-3; v_gene: TRBV4-1; CDR3aa: CASSQVGEIDTQYF
d_gene: TRBD2; j_gene: TRBJ2-5; v_gene: TRBV7-8; CDR3aa: CASSAPELAGGPETQYF
d_gene: NA; j_gene: TRBJ1-1; v_gene: TRBV13; CDR3aa: CASSSDSGKNTEAFF
d_gene: TRBD2; j_gene: TRBJ2-1; v_gene: TRBV5-1; CDR3aa: CASSSRLAGGSSYNEQFF
d_gene: NA; j_gene: TRBJ2-5; v_gene: TRBV9; CDR3aa: CASSPPLEETQYF
d_gene: TRBD1; j_gene: TRBJ1-4; v_gene: TRBV4-1; CDR3aa: CASSRRVGTVYEKLFF
d_gene: NA; j_gene: TRBJ1-2; v_gene: TRBV28; CDR3aa: CASSPGPRVYGYTF
d_gene: TRBD2; j_gene: TRBJ2-7; v_gene: TRBV6-2/TRBV6-3; CDR3aa: CASRLRGVEQYF
d_gene: NA; j_gene: TRBJ2-7; v_gene: TRBV9; CDR3aa: CASSANWGLGEQYF
d_gene: TRBD2; j_gene: TRBJ2-1; v_gene: TRBV7-9; CDR3aa: CASSAASGPGDNEQFF
d_gene: NA; j_gene: TRBJ1-5; v_gene: TRBV30; CDR3aa: CAWTRDSNQPQHF
d_gene: NA; j_gene: TRBJ1-2; v_gene: TRBV6-5; CDR3aa: CASSSTGAGGYTF
d_gene: TRBD2; j_gene: TRBJ2-1; v_gene: TRBV6-1; CDR3aa: CASRIWTSGGAHEQFF
d_gene: NA; j_gene: TRBJ2-7; v_gene: TRBV6-1; CDR3aa: CASSEGGEQYF
d_gene: TRBD1; j_gene: TRBJ2-1; v_gene: TRBV7-6; CDR3aa: CASSLPKQGEQFF
d_gene: TRBD1; j_gene: TRBJ1-1; v_gene: TRBV5-1; CDR3aa: CASSSGTAREAFF
d_gene: NA; j_gene: TRBJ2-7; v_gene: TRBV28; CDR3aa: CASSPQSGGPSSYEQYF
d_gene: NA; j_gene: TRBJ1-2; v_gene: TRBV11-2; CDR3aa: CASSPANRASGGYTF
d_gene: NA; j_gene: TRBJ2-1; v_gene: TRBV24-1; CDR3aa: CATSDLRGNEQFF
d_gene: TRBD1; j_gene: TRBJ1-5; v_gene: TRBV20-1; CDR3aa: CSALGQGNQPQHF
d_gene: TRBD2; j_gene: TRBJ2-5; v_gene: TRBV5-4; CDR3aa: CASSPGHGGSEETQYF
d_gene: TRBD2; j_gene: TRBJ2-7; v_gene: TRBV9; CDR3aa: CASSVSGTSGYEQYF
d_gene: NA; j_gene: TRBJ1-5; v_gene: TRBV6-2/TRBV6-3; CDR3aa: CASSFGANQPQHF
d_gene: TRBD1; j_gene: TRBJ2-4; v_gene: TRBV20-1; CDR3aa: CSARKDRGKSKNIQYF
d_gene: TRBD1; j_gene: TRBJ1-3; v_gene: TRBV27; CDR3aa: CASSATGAGNTIYF
d_gene: NA; j_gene: TRBJ1-1; v_gene: TRBV7-2; CDR3aa: CASSLGGPATEAFF
d_gene: TRBD1; j_gene: TRBJ2-7; v_gene: TRBV19; CDR3aa: CASSIGQGSHEQYF
d_gene: TRBD1; j_gene: TRBJ2-7; v_gene: TRBV6-1; CDR3aa: CASTGTGVAEQYF
d_gene: NA; j_gene: TRBJ2-5; v_gene: TRBV10-2; CDR3aa: CATRGEKPGTQYF
d_gene: NA; j_gene: TRBJ1-1; v_gene: TRBV7-6; CDR3aa: CASSLDRWGNTEAFF
d_gene: NA; j_gene: TRBJ2-7; v_gene: TRBV5-1; CDR3aa: CASSLYRDSLEQYF
d_gene: TRBD2; j_gene: TRBJ2-1; v_gene: TRBV27; CDR3aa: CASSLTSGGANEQFF
d_gene: NA; j_gene: TRBJ1-4; v_gene: TRBV12-3/TRBV12-4; CDR3aa: CASSRGFNEKLFF
d_gene: TRBD1; j_gene: TRBJ1-1; v_gene: TRBV19; CDR3aa: CASSISGTGTAEAFF
d_gene: TRBD1; j_gene: TRBJ2-4; v_gene: TRBV9; CDR3aa: CASSAGGASKNIQYF
d_gene: NA; j_gene: TRBJ2-1; v_gene: TRBV19; CDR3aa: CASSMNQVGEQFF
d_gene: TRBD1; j_gene: TRBJ1-1; v_gene: TRBV2; CDR3aa: CASSMTGGYTEAFF
d_gene: NA; j_gene: TRBJ2-7; v_gene: TRBV28; CDR3aa: CASSKETGAYEQYF
d_gene: TRBD1; j_gene: TRBJ2-3; v_gene: TRBV4-2; CDR3aa: CASSLPGQGLNTDTQYF
d_gene: NA; j_gene: TRBJ2-5; v_gene: TRBV28; CDR3aa: CASSSLRGARETQYF
d_gene: TRBD1; j_gene: TRBJ1-2; v_gene: TRBV4-2; CDR3aa: CASSHTGTDYGYTF
d_gene: TRBD1; j_gene: TRBJ1-4; v_gene: TRBV25-1; CDR3aa: CASSDIDRDNEKLFF
d_gene: TRBD1; j_gene: TRBJ2-1; v_gene: TRBV5-8; CDR3aa: CASSLGQGAWVRNEQFF
d_gene: TRBD2; j_gene: TRBJ2-3; v_gene: TRBV11-1; CDR3aa: CASSPPIGLAGMNEAQYF
d_gene: TRBD2; j_gene: TRBJ2-1; v_gene: TRBV20-1; CDR3aa: CSARDLLAGGNNEQFF